This TCR beta chain was sequenced for a study of glioma-infiltrating T cells after dendritic cell vaccination listed by TCRdb under 2016. For the study in its entirety: The cohort comprised approximately 15 glioblastoma patients from Phase I and II dendritic cell vaccination trials, 9 newly diagnosed and 6 with recurrent disease. To make the vaccine, monocyte-derived dendritic cells were cultured for approximately 7 days with IL-4 and GM-CSF and then pulsed overnight with autologous tumor lysate. Survival after dendritic cell vaccination was correlated with TCR sequencing metrics, including TIL content and tumor-blood repertoire overlap. Each patient got three intradermal injections of the dendritic cell vaccine, spaced at biweekly intervals, in the arm below the axilla. In glioblastoma patients vaccinated with dendritic cells, deep sequencing of TCR beta CDR3 regions served to measure the amount of tumor-infiltrating lymphocytes and to compare repertoires between tumor and blood. Autologous tumor lysate-pulsed dendritic cell vaccination was administered to the patients between the early 2000s and the early 2010s. The study at large found these results: TCR clonality showed no direct relationship with survival, which suggests that a diverse polyclonal response may be important. The TCR overlap response model with three groups was called speculative and said to need prospective validation. The cohort was small and heterogeneous, with few patients having full blood and tumor sets and even fewer initial-recurrent tumor pairs. Higher estimated pretreatment TIL content predicted longer time to progression and overall survival after dendritic cell vaccination.

The time point tag for this specimen amounts to: after dendritic cell vaccination, including at tumor progression/relapse. Patients were selected on the basis of adequate residual fresh-frozen tumor tissue and more than two years of available survival data. None of the glioblastoma patients carried an isocitrate dehydrogenase mutation, although molecular status otherwise varied. PBMC were collected before vaccination, two weeks after the third vaccination, and at tumor progression if progression occurred. Genomic DNA was extracted with the Qiagen DNeasy Blood extraction Kit. TCRB CDR3 regions were amplified from approximately 2 ug genomic DNA, or all available DNA if less, using the immunoSEQ assay. Multiplex PCR used 60 forward primers for TCR V beta segments and 13 reverse primers for J beta segments. To estimate reads per starting template, synthetic control templates were spiked into each sample at limiting dilution. The Illumina HiSeq System generated 87 bp sequencing reads. In the original analysis: PCR and sequencing errors were removed by a nearest neighbor algorithm that merged closely related sequences. TCR overlap was measured as the percentage of unique tumor TCR beta sequences that were also present in the peripheral blood of the same patient. TCRdb mirrors the immuneACCESS table, restricted to in-frame sequences. Some clones are absent from its copies; in checked studies, under half trace to an unresolved V gene, and the reason for the others is unknown. That table gives V, J and clone size, and the DNA gave D and trimming. Across this sample there are about 58,000 clones, with about 80% seen only once. The ten largest account for approximately 14% of the sample.

This clone was counted a single time. Its binding antigen is unknown. The input lacks base qualities; no much larger clone sits a single base away. This TCR derives from a human donor with glioblastoma. This specimen consisted of blood, obtained after dendritic cell vaccination.

CDR3 protein: CASSSQTGGTNTGELFF. Read as DNA, the sequence is TGTGCCAGCAGTTCTCAAACGGGGGGGACGAACACCGGGGAGCTGTTTTTT. Rearrangement joined TRBV27 to TRBJ2-2, with 8 bases matching TRBD2. The germline V and J ends show losses of 4 bases and 0 bases respectively, and no gene match explains 7 bases of the junction. The germline V gene (reference sequence) yields MNHEY for CDR1 and SMNVEV for CDR2. From the cysteine up to the phenylalanine, the CDR3 has a length of 17 residues. Kept here is only the CDR3 DNA, which spans 51 bases and is read in frame from base 1.